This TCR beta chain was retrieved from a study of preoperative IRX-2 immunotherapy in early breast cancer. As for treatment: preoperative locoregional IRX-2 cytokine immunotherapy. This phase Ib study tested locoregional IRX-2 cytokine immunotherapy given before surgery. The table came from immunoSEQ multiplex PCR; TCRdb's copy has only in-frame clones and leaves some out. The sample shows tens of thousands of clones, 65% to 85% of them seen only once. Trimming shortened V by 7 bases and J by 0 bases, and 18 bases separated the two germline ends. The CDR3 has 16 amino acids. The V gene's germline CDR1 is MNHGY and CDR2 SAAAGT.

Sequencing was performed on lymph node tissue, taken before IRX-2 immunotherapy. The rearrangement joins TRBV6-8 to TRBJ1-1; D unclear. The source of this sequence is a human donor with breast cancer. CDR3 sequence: CASTTEGGTMNTEAFF. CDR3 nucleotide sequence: TGTGCCAGCACCACCGAAGGAGGTACCATGAACACTGAAGCTTTCTTT.